The next 16 T cell receptor beta chains were all read from a single sample in a study of PD-1 blockade in classical Hodgkin lymphoma. Sequencing used immunoSEQ multiplex PCR; TCRdb keeps in-frame clones, though not all of them. The sample contains some 2,700 clones, more than 60% of which appear only once. Relapse after autologous stem cell transplantation occurred in every patient, and brentuximab vedotin exposure varied. Magnetic negative selection isolated CD8+ T cells from thawed PBMCs. This specimen consisted of CD8+ T cells from blood, obtained at baseline. These receptor sequences come from a human donor with classical Hodgkin lymphoma.

The gene calls are TRBV18 and TRBJ2-1; TRBD1 matches at 10 bases. Trimming took 4 bases from V and 3 from J; bases not matched to a gene: 9. From germline, CDR1 is KGHSH and CDR2 LQKENI. CDR3 length: 17 amino acids. The CDR3 DNA reads as TGTGCCAGCTCACTCCCGGGACAGGGGCCCATCTACAATGAGCAGTTCTTC. Translation gives CASSLPGQGPIYNEQFF.

This clone was found once. The V and J genes are TRBV4-1 and TRBJ2-7, with 10 bases fitting TRBD1. This CDR3 region has 15 residues. Per the germline V gene, CDR1 is MGHRA and CDR2 is YSYEKL. V was clipped by 3 bases and J by 7 bases; unmatched bases: 9. The DNA for the CDR3 is TGCGCCAGCAGCCAGACCGGGACAGGGGCCGGAGAGCAGTACTTC. Encoded protein: CASSQTGTGAGEQYF.

The chain couples TRBV2 to TRBJ2-3; 10 positions agree with TRBD2. The V segment lost 8 bases and the J segment 5 bases; nucleotides outside the gene matches: 13. The CDR3 has 16 amino acids. Germline V gene lookup returns CDR1 SNHLY and CDR2 FYNNEI. The CDR3 bases are TGTGCCAGCCCCCTAGCGGGAGAGGTTTACAGAGATACGCAGTATTTT. This codes for CASPLAGEVYRDTQYF.

This chain uses TRBV4-3 with TRBJ2-3; D uncertain. V was clipped by 0 bases and J by 1 base, with 8 bases between them. CDR1 and CDR2 (germline): LGHNA, YSLEER. The CDR3 runs 15 residues. The CDR3 bases are TGCGCCAGCAGCCAAGAAGGGTTCGGCACAGATACGCAGTATTTT. It encodes CASSQEGFGTDTQYF.

This chain uses TRBV19 with TRBJ2-1; no reliable D call. The V and J ends lost 5 bases and 9 bases respectively, with 8 bases between them. Per the germline V gene, CDR1 is LNHDA and CDR2 is SQIVND (reference sequence). The CDR3 has 11 amino acids. This CDR3 is CASSFKVEQFF. As DNA, the CDR3 is TGTGCCAGTAGTTTCAAGGTTGAGCAGTTCTTC.

This sequence joins TRBV5-6 and TRBJ2-7, with TRBD2 matching 9 bases. Germline loops: CDR1 SGHDT, CDR2 YYEEEE. The CDR3 is 15 amino acids. V lost 3 bases to trimming and J lost 2 bases; unmatched junction nucleotides: 6. For the CDR3, the DNA is TGTGCCAGCAGCTCGGGAGCGGGGGGACCCTACGAGCAGTACTTC. Its protein product is CASSSGAGGPYEQYF.

A few counts support this clone. The chain carries TRBV4-1 and TRBJ1-1; D is possibly TRBD1 (5 bases). Trimming cost V 6 bases and J 2 bases, with 16 bases left between them. In germline, CDR1 is MGHRA, CDR2 YSYEKL. This CDR3 comprises 15 residues. CDR3 DNA sequence: TGCGCCAGCAGGCCCACCGGGACCCAAAACACTGAAGCTTTCTTT. Protein sequence: CASRPTGTQNTEAFF.

The sample holds one count of this clone. V is TRBV4-1 and J is TRBJ2-2; D is perhaps TRBD2 (6 bases). V was trimmed by 8 bases and J by 5 bases, leaving 21 bases between them. The germline CDR1 and CDR2 sequences are MGHRA and YSYEKL. The CDR3 spans 16 residues. The CDR3: CASQPGTPASTGELFF. CDR3 sequence (DNA): TGCGCCAGCCAGCCAGGGACTCCGGCAAGTACCGGGGAGCTGTTTTTT.

The V gene is TRBV27, the J gene TRBJ2-3; D remains unclear. There are 12 residues in the CDR3. Trimming cost V 6 bases and J 3 bases, with 7 bases left between them. CDR1 is MNHEY, CDR2 SMNVEV, per germline (reference sequence). CDR3 region: CASSRSTDTQYF. The CDR3 bases are TGTGCCAGCAGCAGGTCAACAGATACGCAGTATTTT.

The chain recombines TRBV7-9 with TRBJ2-7, with TRBD2 identical over 13 bases. Germline lookup yields CDR1 SEHNR and CDR2 FQNEAQ (reference sequence). The J segment lost 3 bases and the V segment lost 5 bases, leaving 4 bases of the junction unmatched. This CDR3 spans 15 amino acids. In DNA form, the CDR3 reads TGTGCCAGCAGCCCGTGGACTAGCGGGAGCTACGAGCAGTACTTC. This translates into CASSPWTSGSYEQYF.

Judged by abundance, this clone is large (0.1 to 1%). The genes are TRBV5-5 and TRBJ1-1; D not resolved. The CDR3 has 13 residues. The V gene lost 4 bases and the J gene lost 5 bases, with 12 bases spanning the gap. CDR1 is SGHKS and CDR2 is YYEKEE in the germline V gene (reference sequence). CDR3 coding DNA: TGTGCCAGCAGCCTAATAGAGTGGACTGAAGCTTTCTTT. Translating it yields CASSLIEWTEAFF.

The rearrangement uses TRBV19 and TRBJ1-1, with TRBD1 matching 9 bases. After removal of 0 bases from V and 5 bases from J, the junction contained 4 bases not matched to a gene. The germline gives CDR1 LNHDA, CDR2 SQIVND (reference sequence). The CDR3 spans 15 residues. The CDR3, as DNA: TGTGCCAGTAGTATAGAGGGACAGGGAAGGACTGAAGCTTTCTTT. This gives the protein CASSIEGQGRTEAFF.

The chain links TRBV5-4 to TRBJ2-3; D remains unclear. V lost 2 bases and J lost 4, with 14 bases in between. CDR1 is SGHNT and CDR2 is YYREEE in the germline V gene (reference sequence). CDR3 length: 15 residues. For the CDR3, the DNA is TGTGCCAGCAGCTTTGGGTTTTGGAGCGCAGATACGCAGTATTTT. It codes for CASSFGFWSADTQYF.

The rearrangement uses TRBV9 and TRBJ2-3; no clear D gene. Looked up from germline, CDR1 is SGDLS and CDR2 is YYNGEE. This CDR3 spans 11 amino acids. Trimming left V 4 bases short and J 6 bases short, with 6 bases between. CDR3 bases: TGTGCCAGCAGCCCCAGGGATACGCAGTATTTT. It encodes CASSPRDTQYF.

The chain uses TRBV15 and TRBJ1-2; 8 bases align to TRBD1. CDR1 and CDR2 (germline): LNHNV, YYDKDF (reference sequence). Germline trimming cut 5 bases from V and 3 bases from J; bases unmatched to any gene: 2. This CDR3 has 13 residues. The CDR3 loop reads CATSAGGDYGYTF. As DNA, the CDR3 is TGTGCCACCAGCGCAGGGGGCGACTATGGCTACACCTTC.

The chain uses TRBV27 and TRBJ2-3; TRBD2 matches 9 bases. The trim removed 6 bases at V and 1 base at J, leaving 20 bases unmatched. The germline V gene encodes CDR1 MNHEY and CDR2 SMNVEV (reference sequence). The CDR3 runs to 20 residues. The CDR3 DNA reads as TGTGCCAGCAGCCGATTACGGCGGGGGGGCGGACTTGGGGGCACAGATACGCAGTATTTT. Translating it yields CASSRLRRGGGLGGTDTQYF.